The 21 T cell receptor beta chains listed next were all sequenced from one sample in a study of T-cell memory formation after mild COVID-19 (dated by TCRdb to about 2021). The library was generated by 5' RACE. The listed sequencing device is Illumina NovaSeq 6000. Clones were called with MiXCR by TCRdb after fastp trimmed the public reads at Q25, and only in-frame beta chains were retained. Rows with one shared CDR3 protein collapse into an entry with the most common genes and DNA. The sample table records roughly 250,000 distinct CDR3 sequences; about a sixth of these occur just once. The ten biggest clones cover 3.5% to 4% of the sample. The specimen sequenced was PBMCs or a T cell subset sorted from them (not recorded which). Receptor source: a young man who had mild COVID-19 (a few samples of this study predate the infection). The sample titles of this study are shuffled in the database, so cell type and time point are left out; the donor was told from shared clones.

The chain employs TRBV9 and TRBJ2-3, with TRBD2 matching over 8 bases. Germline V gene data show CDR1 as SGDLS and CDR2 as YYNGEE. This CDR3 has 16 amino acids. V dropped 4 bases and J dropped 1; count of bases not matched to a gene: 8. The CDR3 coding sequence is TGTGCCAGCAGCCATAGCGGGAACCCAGGCACAGATACGCAGTATTTT. This translates into CASSHSGNPGTDTQYF.

This clonotype was detected only a few times. The CDR3 here is CASSLGTGGRVKYF. In DNA form, the CDR3 reads TGTGCCAGCAGCTTGGGGACAGGGGGAAGGGTGAAGTACTTC. The rearrangement links TRBV7-2 to TRBJ2-5; TRBD1 agrees at 11 bases. Germline V CDR1 and CDR2: SGHTA, FQGNSA. V gave up 3 bases and J gave up 12 bases; unmatched junction bases: 9. The CDR3 has 14 amino acids.

This clonotype was recorded a few times. The chain has TRBV9 and TRBJ1-2; unclear D gene. Looked up from germline, CDR1 is SGDLS and CDR2 is YYNGEE. The CDR3 has 11 amino acids. V was trimmed by 0 bases and J by 9 bases, leaving 6 bases between them. In DNA, the CDR3 is TGTGCCAGCAGCGTAGCTGGCAGCTACACCTTC. Translation gives CASSVAGSYTF.

The chain joins TRBV7-2 to TRBJ2-3; 8 nucleotides line up with TRBD1. The V and J ends lost 2 bases and 6 bases, in that order; junction bases with no gene match: 10. Germline loops: CDR1 SGHTA, CDR2 FQGNSA. The CDR3 runs to 16 residues. DNA of the CDR3: TGTGCCAGCAGCTTATTGACGGACAGGGCGTCCGATACGCAGTATTTT. Translating gives CASSLLTDRASDTQYF. The entire variable domain, with the rest obtained from reference TRBV7-2 and TRBJ2-3, is as follows: GAGVSQSPSNKVTEKGKDVELRCDPISGHTALYWYRQSLGQGLEFLIYFQGNSAPDKSGLPSDRFSAERTGGSVSTLTIQRTQQEDSAVYLCASSLLTDRASDTQYFGPGTRLTVL.

The chain has TRBV6-2 or TRBV6-3 and TRBJ2-1; 13 bases match TRBD2. The CDR3 contains 13 residues. Germline V CDR1 and CDR2: MNHEY, SVGEGT. Unmatched junction bases numbered 3, after V lost 8 bases and J lost 8 bases. Here the CDR3 reads CASLLAGGDEQFF. CDR3 DNA sequence: TGTGCCAGCCTACTAGCGGGGGGGGATGAGCAGTTCTTC.

This clonotype has more than one count but fewer than ten. This chain links TRBV3-1 with TRBJ1-1; perhaps TRBD1 as D (5 bases). V shed 4 bases and J shed 1 base, with 13 bases lying between them. The CDR3 has 15 amino acids. Germline-derived CDR1 and CDR2 are LGHDT and YNNKEL (reference sequence). CDR3 residues: CASSLSWGGNTEAFF. CDR3 DNA: TGTGCCAGCAGCCTAAGTTGGGGGGGGAACACTGAAGCTTTCTTT.

This chain uses TRBV6-1 with TRBJ1-1; D remains unclear. Trimming stripped 6 bases from V and 0 bases from J, with 14 bases between. Germline CDR1 reads MNHNS; CDR2 reads SASEGT. The CDR3 runs to 15 residues. The CDR3: CASSAGGSLNTEAFF. The CDR3 coding sequence is TGTGCCAGCAGCGCGGGCGGAAGCCTGAACACTGAAGCTTTCTTT.

This chain joins TRBV3-1 and TRBJ2-5; 12 bases line up with TRBD2. V dropped 1 base and J dropped 7; count of bases not matched to a gene: 7. CDR3 length equals 16 residues. CDR1 is LGHDT, CDR2 YNNKEL, per germline (reference sequence). CDR3 in amino acids: CASSQGLAGARGTQYF. The CDR3 nucleotides read TGTGCCAGCAGCCAAGGACTAGCGGGGGCCCGGGGGACCCAGTACTTC.

This clonotype occurred many times. This sequence joins TRBV4-2 and TRBJ2-7; a weak D match, TRBD1 (6 bases). Trimming took off 0 bases at V and 0 bases at J, with 15 bases between the two ends. The V gene's germline CDR1 is LGHNA and CDR2 YNFKEQ. This CDR3 region has 17 residues. This CDR3 reads CASSQEGWGQSSYEQYF. The CDR3 DNA reads TGTGCCAGCAGCCAAGAAGGTTGGGGGCAGAGCTCCTACGAGCAGTACTTC.

This clonotype was detected only a few times. The rearrangement uses TRBV4-3 and TRBJ2-5; D is unresolved. The CDR3 covers 12 residues. Germline V gene data show CDR1 as LGHNA and CDR2 as YSLEER. V was clipped by 0 bases and J by 10 bases, with 9 bases between them. The CDR3 protein is CASSQDAGIQYF. DNA of the CDR3: TGCGCCAGCAGCCAAGATGCAGGTATCCAGTACTTC.

The gene calls are TRBV5-1 and TRBJ2-5; TRBD2 agrees at 10 bases. The CDR3 is 16 residues long. V was clipped by 4 bases and J by 3 bases; unmatched bases: 9. CDR1 and CDR2 (germline): SGHRS, YFSETQ. CDR3 in amino acids: CASSLGGLAAEETQYF. Here the CDR3 DNA reads TGCGCCAGCAGCCTAGGAGGACTAGCGGCTGAAGAGACCCAGTACTTC.

The rearrangement uses TRBV3-1 and TRBJ2-2; maybe TRBD1 (5 bases). The CDR3 covers 15 residues. Trimming removed 4 bases at V and 1 base at J, with 10 bases between. CDR1 is LGHDT, CDR2 YNNKEL, per germline (reference sequence). The CDR3 DNA sequence: TGTGCCAGCAGCCCTTTTGACAGGAACACCGGGGAGCTGTTTTTT. Translation gives CASSPFDRNTGELFF.

V and J are TRBV9 and TRBJ2-5; TRBD2 matches 13 bases. The CDR3 has 16 residues. Per the germline V gene, CDR1 is SGDLS and CDR2 is YYNGEE. Unmatched junction bases numbered 4, after V lost 3 bases and J lost 2 bases. CDR3 in amino acids: CASSAGLAGTQETQYF. The CDR3 DNA follows: TGTGCCAGCAGCGCGGGACTAGCGGGGACTCAAGAGACCCAGTACTTC.

The rearrangement joins TRBV7-2 to TRBJ2-1, with 7 bases identical to TRBD1. The CDR3 is 13 residues long. J gave up 7 bases and V 3 bases, and 3 bases lay outside the gene matches. In germline, CDR1 is SGHTA, CDR2 FQGNSA. The CDR3 DNA follows: TGTGCCAGCAGCTTGACAGGGATGAATGAGCAGTTCTTC. Protein: CASSLTGMNEQFF. The full variable domain, completed using reference TRBV7-2 and TRBJ2-1, is GAGVSQSPSNKVTEKGKDVELRCDPISGHTALYWYRQSLGQGLEFLIYFQGNSAPDKSGLPSDRFSAERTGGSVSTLTIQRTQQEDSAVYLCASSLTGMNEQFFGPGTRLTVL.

V and J are TRBV20-1 and TRBJ2-1, with 7 bases lining up with TRBD1. CDR1 is DFQATT, CDR2 SNEGSKA, per germline (reference sequence). This CDR3 spans 17 amino acids. Trimming removed 6 bases from V and 6 bases from J; junction bases left unmatched: 20. The CDR3 bases are TGCAGTGCCGCCTCCACTCGTGACAGGGTTTTTTCCAATGAGCAGTTCTTC. Protein product: CSAASTRDRVFSNEQFF.

This chain joins TRBV20-1 and TRBJ2-3, with 9 bases matching TRBD2. Looked up from germline, CDR1 is DFQATT and CDR2 is SNEGSKA (reference sequence). With V trimmed by 3 bases and J by 8 bases, 15 bases remained unmatched. This CDR3 has 16 residues. CDR3 amino acids: CSASLAGAGGLRTQYF. CDR3 sequence (DNA): TGCAGTGCTAGTCTTGCCGGAGCGGGGGGACTGCGTACGCAGTATTTT.

This clonotype has ten or more counts. The gene calls are TRBV3-1 and TRBJ1-1; D uncertain. The ends were cut back, 1 base at V and 9 bases at J, with 9 bases in the middle. The CDR3 totals 12 residues. Germline lookup yields CDR1 LGHDT and CDR2 YNNKEL (reference sequence). The CDR3, as DNA: TGTGCCAGCAGCCAAGGGGAAGGGAAAGCTTTCTTT. Amino acid sequence: CASSQGEGKAFF.

V is TRBV3-1 and J is TRBJ2-5; the match to TRBD2 covers 8 bases. The CDR3 is 16 residues long. V trimming: 1 base; J trimming: 5 bases; junction bases outside the gene matches: 9. Per germline, CDR1 LGHDT and CDR2 YNNKEL (reference sequence). The CDR3 loop is CASSQAGLAWVETQYF. The CDR3 DNA follows: TGTGCCAGCAGCCAAGCCGGACTAGCCTGGGTGGAGACCCAGTACTTC.

This clonotype was observed a few times. The chain has TRBV4-2 and TRBJ2-7; D gene ambiguous. V lost 1 base, J lost 5 bases, and 9 bases lay in between. This CDR3 spans 13 amino acids. Germline loops: CDR1 LGHNA, CDR2 YNFKEQ. The CDR3 DNA follows: TGTGCCAGCAGCCAAGGAGGTCGGGACGAGCAGTACGTC. Translated: CASSQGGRDEQYV.

The gene calls are TRBV5-1 and TRBJ1-1; D is possibly TRBD1 (5 bases). Trimming took off 0 bases at V and 0 bases at J, with 12 bases between the two ends. The length of the CDR3 is 16 residues. From germline, CDR1 is SGHRS and CDR2 YFSETQ. CDR3 nucleotide sequence: TGCGCCAGCAGCTTGGCGGCCAGGGTGGTGAACACTGAAGCTTTCTTT. This sequence encodes CASSLAARVVNTEAFF.

This chain links TRBV3-1 with TRBJ2-1; 10 bases agree with TRBD2. Germline loops: CDR1 LGHDT, CDR2 YNNKEL (reference sequence). This CDR3 has 15 amino acids. J lost 6 bases, V lost 1 base, and 3 bases had no gene match. The CDR3 nucleotides read TGTGCCAGCAGCCAAGGCCTAGCGGGGGCCAATGAGCAGTTCTTC. Translated, it gives CASSQGLAGANEQFF.